This T cell receptor beta chain came from a study of blood T cell repertoires in COVID-19. Study-level background: The origin of the acute and convalescent COVID-19 samples was the United States, Italy and Spain. PBMCs, B-cell-depleted T cells, or T cells provided the cDNA or gDNA that made up the material.

Original methodology: For nucleated cells, counts were estimated from reference gene primer amplification. Sequencing used immunoSEQ multiplex PCR; TCRdb keeps in-frame clones, though not all of them. V, J and clone size are those of that table, while D and trimming were read from the DNA. The sample consists of 200,000 to 250,000 clones, around 84% of them appearing once. This clonotype was sampled from a man aged 30 to 45 with active or convalescent COVID-19. Sequenced input: peripheral blood.

In DNA form, the CDR3 reads TGTGCCAGCAGCCCCCAGGGGGGTGGGGAGCAGTACTTC. Its protein product is CASSPQGGGEQYF. The chain uses TRBV7-2 and TRBJ2-7; D is perhaps TRBD1 (7 bases). This CDR3 region has 13 residues. V gave up 5 bases and J gave up 7 bases, with 15 bases separating them. Looked up from germline, CDR1 is SGHTA and CDR2 is FQGNSA.